These 32 T cell receptor beta chains came from one sample sequenced in a study of IL-17A CD8 T cells in psoriatic arthritis synovium. Sequencing was performed with immunoSEQ multiplex PCR; in TCRdb, only in-frame clones are kept and a portion is missing. The table has 2,100 or so clones, about 72% seen once. Actively inflamed joints of psoriatic arthritis patients supplied the aspirated synovial fluid. What was sequenced was memory CD8+ T cells from synovial fluid. Subset reported: bulk memory CD8+ T cells (CD45RA-CD27+/- and CD45RA+CD27-). These receptors originate from a human donor with psoriatic arthritis.

The table lists this clone with a few counts. This chain connects TRBV6-5 to TRBJ1-5, with D possibly being TRBD1 (5 bases). V was shortened by 6 bases and J by 7 bases, with 16 bases between the two germline ends. The CDR3 contains 14 residues. CDR1 MNHEY and CDR2 SVGAGI come from the germline V gene. CDR3 sequence: CASSNTEGRQPQHF. DNA for the CDR3: TGTGCCAGCAGCAATACAGAGGGGAGGCAGCCCCAGCATTTT.

The chain couples TRBV9 to TRBJ2-1; possibly TRBD1 for D (6 bases). V was clipped by 1 base and J by 0 bases, with 14 bases between them. CDR1 is SGDLS, CDR2 YYNGEE, per germline. This CDR3 contains 17 residues. The CDR3 sequence: CASSVWLGAGSYNEQFF. In DNA form, the CDR3 reads TGTGCCAGCAGCGTATGGTTGGGGGCCGGCTCCTACAATGAGCAGTTCTTC.

J is TRBJ2-1 and V is TRBV6-5, with D perhaps matching TRBD1 (5 bases). This CDR3 comprises 13 residues. V lost 6 bases and J lost 8, with 14 bases in between. Germline V gene data show CDR1 as MNHEY and CDR2 as SVGAGI. The CDR3 here is CASSPTGPHEQFF. CDR3 nucleotide sequence: TGTGCCAGCAGCCCTACAGGTCCCCATGAGCAGTTCTTC.

The chain has TRBV18 and TRBJ2-7; 13 nucleotides agree with TRBD2. CDR3 length: 20 amino acids. From germline, CDR1 is KGHSH and CDR2 LQKENI. With V trimmed by 0 bases and J by 3 bases, 14 bases remained unmatched. CDR3 sequence reads: CASSPPVGGKTSGRIYEQYF. The CDR3 coding sequence is TGTGCCAGCTCACCACCGGTGGGAGGGAAGACTAGCGGGAGGATCTACGAGCAGTACTTC.

V and J are TRBV4-1 and TRBJ2-6; no reliable D call. Germline V CDR1 and CDR2: MGHRA, YSYEKL. The ends were cut back, 0 bases at V and 2 bases at J, with 8 bases in the middle. The CDR3 is 16 amino acids. As DNA, the CDR3 is TGCGCCAGCAGCCAAGAGGTTGGCACTGGGGCCAACGTCCTGACTTTC. The encoded protein is CASSQEVGTGANVLTF.

The chain carries TRBV11-3 and TRBJ2-7, with a possible D match to TRBD1 (6 bases). The CDR3 loop spans 13 amino acids. Deletions cut 5 bases from V and 1 base from J, with 9 bases between. Germline CDR1 and CDR2: SGHNT and YENEEA. CDR3 sequence (DNA): TGTGCCAGCAGCGACGGACAGTCCTACGAGCAGTACTTC. Protein sequence: CASSDGQSYEQYF.

This chain links TRBV11-2 with TRBJ2-1; D remains ambiguous. Trimming shortened V by 3 bases and J by 4 bases, and 7 bases separated the two germline ends. From germline, CDR1 is SGHAT and CDR2 FQNNGV. This CDR3 is built from 13 residues. As DNA, the CDR3 is TGTGCCAGCAGCTTGAGTGGTTACAATGAGCAGTTCTTC. Translating it yields CASSLSGYNEQFF.

The chain joins TRBV6-5 to TRBJ2-1; possible D gene TRBD2, 5 bases. The CDR3 is 13 residues long. V dropped 4 bases and J dropped 13 bases, with 17 bases sitting between them. CDR1 is MNHEY and CDR2 is SVGAGI in the germline V gene. This CDR3 is CASSSGDERLQFF. In nucleotides, the CDR3 is TGTGCCAGCAGTTCCGGGGATGAGCGTCTCCAGTTCTTC.

This chain joins TRBV7-8 and TRBJ2-3; 14 nucleotides agree with TRBD2. CDR1 and CDR2 from the germline V gene are SGHVS and FQNEAQ. The CDR3 has 19 residues. J was trimmed by 5 bases and V by 5 bases; bases with no gene match: 15. The CDR3 region has the DNA TGTGCCAGCAGCCTGCCGCCGGGACTAGCGGGAGTTCAAGGAGATACGCAGTATTTT. It specifies CASSLPPGLAGVQGDTQYF.

This chain links TRBV6-4 with TRBJ2-1; D is unclear. CDR3 length equals 13 residues. Germline assignment: CDR1 MRHNA and CDR2 SNTAGT. Trimming removed 0 bases at V and 4 bases at J, with 4 bases between. The DNA for the CDR3 is TGTGCCAGCAGTGACTCGGGTTACAATGAGCAGTTCTTC. Its translation is CASSDSGYNEQFF.

The gene calls are TRBV29-1 and TRBJ2-1, with 9 bases fitting TRBD1. Germline V gives CDR1 SQVTM, CDR2 ANQGSEA. After removal of 6 bases from V and 1 base from J, the junction contained 7 bases not matched to a gene. The CDR3 extends over 15 amino acids. The CDR3 coding sequence is TGCAGCGTCCCTAGGGACAGGGCTTCCTACAATGAGCAGTTCTTC. Protein sequence: CSVPRDRASYNEQFF.

The J gene is TRBJ2-1, the V gene TRBV1; the table's D call TRBD2 went unverified against the DNA. TRBV1 is annotated as a pseudogene. The length of the CDR3 is 12 residues. The CDR3 nucleotides are TGCACCAGCAGCCCGGACTGGAATGAGCAGTTCTTC. Amino acids: CTSSPDWNEQFF.

In its sample, this clone was seen a few times. J is TRBJ1-2 and V is TRBV6-6; D perhaps matches TRBD1 (6 bases). The CDR3 contains 12 residues. Germline loops: CDR1 MNHNY, CDR2 SVGAGI (reference sequence). Trimming shortened V by 10 bases and J by 4 bases, and 13 bases separated the two germline ends. For the CDR3, the DNA is TGTGCCACCGGGGGCCTTTTCTATGGCTACACCTTC. This gives the protein CATGGLFYGYTF.

V gene TRBV13 combines with J gene TRBJ1-1; D is ambiguous. Germline assignment: CDR1 PRHDT and CDR2 FYEKMQ (reference sequence). V was shortened by 5 bases and J by 0 bases, with 7 bases between the two germline ends. This CDR3 region has 13 residues. CDR3 sequence: CASSGEMNTEAFF. The CDR3 bases are TGTGCCAGCAGCGGGGAGATGAACACTGAAGCTTTCTTT.

The chain couples TRBV4-1 to TRBJ2-7; no clear D gene. Per germline, CDR1 MGHRA and CDR2 YSYEKL. CDR3 length: 13 amino acids. V dropped 5 bases and J dropped 3 bases, with 11 bases sitting between them. DNA of the CDR3: TGCGCCAGCAGCTACGCCCGCCTCTACGAGCAGTACTTC. Its translation is CASSYARLYEQYF.

The rearrangement links TRBV19 to TRBJ2-1; the D gene is possibly TRBD2 (6 bases). CDR1 is LNHDA, CDR2 SQIVND, per germline (reference sequence). V lost 3 bases, J lost 9 bases, and 12 bases lay in between. This CDR3 spans 13 amino acids. In DNA form, the CDR3 reads TGTGCCAGTAGTATCGGCCTAGCGAGTGAGCAGTTCTTC. Translating it yields CASSIGLASEQFF.

V gene TRBV30 combines with J gene TRBJ2-7, with 12 bases identical to TRBD2. Germline V CDR1 and CDR2: GTSNPN, SVGIG (reference sequence). V lost 2 bases and J lost 6; bases outside the gene matches: 5. CDR3 length: 14 residues. This CDR3 reads CAWSPGLAGREQYF. CDR3 bases: TGTGCCTGGAGTCCGGGACTAGCGGGTCGCGAGCAGTACTTC.

The chain couples TRBV11-2 to TRBJ1-2; 9 bases are shared with TRBD1. Germline V gene lookup returns CDR1 SGHAT and CDR2 FQNNGV. The CDR3 loop spans 13 amino acids. The V gene end was trimmed by 4 bases and the J gene end by 7 bases; junction bases not matched to a gene: 4. Here the CDR3 reads CASSSGTGSGYTF. In nucleotides, the CDR3 is TGTGCCAGCAGCTCCGGGACAGGGTCTGGCTACACCTTC.

The chain links TRBV19 to TRBJ1-5, with TRBD1 matching 7 bases. V shed 4 bases and J 0 bases; nucleotides not matched to a gene: 3. The CDR3 sequence is 15 residues long. The V gene's germline CDR1 is LNHDA and CDR2 SQIVND (reference sequence). CDR3 protein: CASSTGTASNQPQHF. The CDR3 coding sequence is TGTGCCAGTAGTACCGGGACAGCTAGCAATCAGCCCCAGCATTTT.

A few counts support this clone. The rearrangement uses TRBV14 and TRBJ2-2; D gene ambiguous. CDR1 and CDR2 from the germline V gene are SGHDN and FVKESK. CDR3 length: 14 residues. Trimming took 0 bases from V and 5 from J, leaving 7 bases between them. The CDR3 spells CASSQESGTGELFF. The CDR3 DNA sequence: TGTGCCAGCAGCCAAGAATCCGGGACCGGGGAGCTGTTTTTT.

This clone was recorded only once. The chain joins TRBV10-2 to TRBJ2-1; the D gene is possibly TRBD2 (6 bases). V shed 3 bases and J shed 0 bases, with 12 bases lying between them. This CDR3 is built from 16 residues. CDR1 WSHSY and CDR2 SAAADI come from the germline V gene. The CDR3 DNA is TGCGCCAGCAGTGACATGGGACTGCACTCCTACAATGAGCAGTTCTTC. This encodes CASSDMGLHSYNEQFF.

The V and J genes are TRBV7-9 and TRBJ2-3; 11 bases fit TRBD2. CDR3 length: 15 amino acids. V lost 2 bases and J lost 5; bases outside the gene matches: 3. Germline CDR1 and CDR2: SEHNR and FQNEAQ (reference sequence). The CDR3: CASSLLAGGQDTQYF. DNA of the CDR3: TGTGCCAGCAGCTTATTAGCGGGAGGGCAAGATACGCAGTATTTT.

The chain links TRBV10-1 to TRBJ2-7, with a tentative D call TRBD2 (5 bases). The CDR3 extends over 14 amino acids. V dropped 2 bases and J dropped 0 bases, with 8 bases sitting between them. Germline V gene lookup returns CDR1 WNHNN and CDR2 SYGVQD (reference sequence). CDR3 protein: CASSEGESSYEQYF. DNA for the CDR3: TGCGCCAGCAGTGAGGGGGAGAGCTCCTACGAGCAGTACTTC.

V usage is TRBV6-1 and J usage is TRBJ2-2, with D uncertain. Per germline, CDR1 MNHNS and CDR2 SASEGT. Trimming stripped 2 bases from V and 0 bases from J, with 10 bases between. The CDR3 extends over 16 amino acids. The CDR3 loop reads CASSETPGSNTGELFF. In nucleotides, the CDR3 is TGTGCCAGCAGTGAAACCCCCGGCTCGAACACCGGGGAGCTGTTTTTT.

This clone was seen a handful of times. The rearrangement links TRBV2 to TRBJ2-1; D uncertain. In germline, CDR1 is SNHLY, CDR2 FYNNEI. This CDR3 has 15 amino acids. V was cut by 3 bases and J by 4 bases, with 13 bases left in between. CDR3 sequence: CASSEATHSYNEQFF. The CDR3 DNA reads TGTGCCAGCAGTGAGGCGACTCATAGTTACAATGAGCAGTTCTTC.

The V gene is TRBV27, the J gene TRBJ2-2; D call uncertain. Between the trimmed V and J ends, which lost 1 base and 2 bases, there was a span of 8 bases. The germline gives CDR1 MNHEY, CDR2 SMNVEV (reference sequence). This CDR3 spans 15 amino acids. In DNA, the CDR3 is TGTGCCAGCAGTTTATTCTTCAGCAACACCGGGGAGCTGTTTTTT. This gives the protein CASSLFFSNTGELFF.

The CDR3 coding sequence is TGTGCCAGCAGTTACTCCGGGCAGGCTAACTATGGCTACACCTTC. Its protein is CASSYSGQANYGYTF. V and J are TRBV6-5 and TRBJ1-2; D not certain. Germline V gene lookup returns CDR1 MNHEY and CDR2 SVGAGI. CDR3 length equals 15 residues. Trimming removed 0 bases at V and 0 bases at J, with 8 bases between.

This clone was seen just once. The chain combines TRBV27 with TRBJ2-3; possible D gene TRBD2, 5 bases. V was trimmed by 1 base and J by 4 bases, leaving 12 bases between them. There are 15 residues in the CDR3. Per the germline V gene, CDR1 is MNHEY and CDR2 is SMNVEV (reference sequence). CDR3 residues: CASSLFGGSSDTQYF. DNA of the CDR3: TGTGCCAGCAGTTTATTCGGTGGGAGTTCAGATACGCAGTATTTT.

This clone has more than one count but fewer than ten. The V and J genes are TRBV4-1 and TRBJ2-2; 8 bases are shared with TRBD1. CDR3 length equals 18 residues. Germline lookup yields CDR1 MGHRA and CDR2 YSYEKL. J lost 5 bases, V lost 0 bases, and 11 bases had no gene match. The CDR3 DNA is TGCGCCAGCAGCCAAGATAAGCGGACAGGGCTCCTAACCGGGGAGCTGTTTTTT. Amino acid sequence: CASSQDKRTGLLTGELFF.

The V gene is TRBV13, the J gene TRBJ1-2, with D hard to call. Germline V lookup: CDR1 PRHDT, CDR2 FYEKMQ (reference sequence). There are 13 residues in the CDR3. V lost 0 bases to trimming and J lost 11 bases, with 13 bases between them. The CDR3 loop is CASSLGRFLDYTF. CDR3 bases: TGTGCCAGCAGCTTAGGCCGGTTTCTCGATTACACCTTC.

The J gene is TRBJ2-5, the V gene TRBV7-9; D is uncertain. The CDR3 runs to 14 residues. Trimming pared 1 base from V and 8 bases from J, leaving 14 bases between. In germline, CDR1 is SEHNR, CDR2 FQNEAQ (reference sequence). The CDR3 coding sequence is TGTGCCAGCAGCTTAGTCACTACCTCCTATACCCAGTACTTC. It translates to CASSLVTTSYTQYF.

This sequence joins TRBV27 and TRBJ2-5; 7 bases line up with TRBD2. With 7 bases clipped from V and 2 bases from J, the junction kept 7 bases outside the gene matches. Germline CDR1 reads MNHEY; CDR2 reads SMNVEV (reference sequence). This CDR3 comprises 14 residues. CDR3 DNA: TGTGCCAGCAAGGTGTGGCGGGAGCAAGAGACCCAGTACTTC. Translated, it gives CASKVWREQETQYF.